What follows are 21 T cell receptor beta chains derived from one specimen sequenced in a study of shared clonotypes between healthy human individuals. The data were produced by immunoSEQ multiplex PCR, yet TCRdb's version contains in-frame clones alone and is incomplete. The data contain fewer than 200,000 clones, 66% of them singletons. Material: memory CD4+ T cells sorted from blood. The subset here: CD45RA-negative fraction. Receptors originate from a man aged 25 to 40 in good health.

The chain combines TRBV10-1 with TRBJ2-2; D gene unclear. Between the trimmed V and J ends, which lost 0 bases and 1 base, there was a span of 3 bases. Germline CDR1 reads WNHNN; CDR2 reads SYGVQD (reference sequence). The CDR3 is 14 residues long. The CDR3 nucleotides read TGCGCCAGCAGTGAGTCAGGGAACACCGGGGAGCTGTTTTTT. The encoded protein is CASSESGNTGELFF.

A few counts support this clone. The chain uses TRBV18 and TRBJ2-3, with D possibly being TRBD2 (6 bases). Germline-derived CDR1 and CDR2 are KGHSH and LQKENI. V gave up 0 bases and J gave up 0 bases, with 10 bases separating them. The CDR3 runs 16 residues. The CDR3 region has the DNA TGTGCCAGCTCACCACCTGGGACTGTAAGCACAGATACGCAGTATTTT. As protein: CASSPPGTVSTDTQYF.

The chain combines TRBV6-5 with TRBJ2-7; D is perhaps TRBD1 (5 bases). Trimming took off 4 bases at V and 2 bases at J, with 12 bases between the two ends. CDR1 and CDR2 from the germline V gene are MNHEY and SVGAGI. The length of the CDR3 is 14 residues. Written as DNA, the CDR3 is TGTGCCAGCAGTTCTGACCAGGGTACCTACGAGCAGTACTTC. Protein sequence: CASSSDQGTYEQYF.

The V call is TRBV6-6, the J call TRBJ2-1; 11 nucleotides line up with TRBD2. Trimming at V came to 5 bases and at J to 5 bases, leaving 5 bases not matched to a gene. The CDR3 sequence is 15 residues long. Looked up from germline, CDR1 is MNHNY and CDR2 is SVGAGI (reference sequence). The DNA for the CDR3 is TGTGCCAGCAGTGGGGGACTAGCGGATGACAATGAGCAGTTCTTC. This translates into CASSGGLADDNEQFF.

The rearrangement joins TRBV30 to TRBJ1-1, with unresolved D. Germline assignment: CDR1 GTSNPN and CDR2 SVGIG (reference sequence). Trimming pared 0 bases from V and 1 base from J, leaving 6 bases between. CDR3 length: 13 amino acids. CDR3 nucleotides: TGTGCCTGGAGTGTACACGGGAACACTGAAGCTTTCTTT. It yields the protein CAWSVHGNTEAFF.

This clone was recorded only once. The chain is built from TRBV11-3 and TRBJ1-5; D is possibly TRBD1 (6 bases). Per the germline V gene, CDR1 is SGHNT and CDR2 is YENEEA. There are 14 residues in the CDR3. Trimming took 3 bases from V and 4 from J, leaving 10 bases between them. DNA for the CDR3: TGTGCCAGCAGCTTGTGCGGACAGAATCAGCCCCAGCATTTT. Protein product: CASSLCGQNQPQHF.

This clone has only a few counts. The chain uses TRBV7-8 and TRBJ1-1, with D possibly TRBD1 on 6 matching bases. CDR1 is SGHVS, CDR2 FQNEAQ, per germline. V lost 3 bases and J lost 1, with 21 bases in between. This CDR3 contains 18 residues. This CDR3 is CASSFVARQDGWNTEAFF. Here the CDR3 DNA reads TGTGCCAGCAGCTTCGTGGCCCGACAGGATGGTTGGAACACTGAAGCTTTCTTT.

The chain recombines TRBV5-4 with TRBJ2-2; TRBD2 matches at 10 bases. V gave up 0 bases and J gave up 5 bases; unmatched junction bases: 7. Germline-derived CDR1 and CDR2 are SGHNT and YYREEE (reference sequence). CDR3 length: 17 residues. DNA for the CDR3: TGTGCCAGCAGCTTGGTCTGGGGAGCGGGAGGGACCGGGGAGCTGTTTTTT. This gives the protein CASSLVWGAGGTGELFF.

The V call is TRBV7-2, the J call TRBJ2-1; D unresolved. The germline gives CDR1 SGHTA, CDR2 FQGNSA. The CDR3 sequence is 13 residues long. Deletions cut 0 bases from V and 9 bases from J, with 9 bases between. CDR3 coding DNA: TGTGCCAGCAGCTTAGCGGACGGGCTTGAGCAGTTCTTC. This encodes CASSLADGLEQFF.

J is TRBJ1-1 and V is TRBV5-5; D not resolved. CDR3 size: 14 residues. V lost 0 bases and J lost 1, with 7 bases in between. Germline V CDR1 and CDR2: SGHKS, YYEKEE (reference sequence). CDR3 loop: CASSLVGQNTEAFF. The CDR3 DNA follows: TGTGCCAGCAGCTTGGTGGGTCAGAACACTGAAGCTTTCTTT.

This chain links TRBV9 with TRBJ2-7; 8 bases line up with TRBD2. The CDR3 consists of 14 residues. The V gene's germline CDR1 is SGDLS and CDR2 YYNGEE. Germline trimming cut 3 bases from V and 4 bases from J; bases unmatched to any gene: 6. Written as DNA, the CDR3 is TGTGCCAGCAGCGAAGCGGGAGTTGAATACGAGCAGTACTTC. As protein: CASSEAGVEYEQYF. Variable domain in full (rest from reference TRBV9 and TRBJ2-7): DSGVTQTPKHLITATGQRVTLRCSPRSGDLSVYWYQQSLDQGLQFLIQYYNGEERAKGNILERFSAQQFPDLHSELNLSSLELGDSALYFCASSEAGVEYEQYFGPGTRLTVT.

The genes are TRBV30 and TRBJ1-3; 7 bases fit TRBD1. CDR3 length: 18 residues. The V gene's germline CDR1 is GTSNPN and CDR2 SVGIG (reference sequence). V shed 1 base, J shed 2 bases, and the junction held 14 bases outside the gene matches. CDR3 residues: CAWSADRVSITTGNTIYF. In DNA form, the CDR3 reads TGTGCCTGGAGTGCCGACAGGGTTTCGATAACTACTGGAAACACCATATATTTT.

Only a few counts were recorded for this clone. The chain recombines TRBV2 with TRBJ2-2; D is possibly TRBD1 (5 bases). This CDR3 has 14 amino acids. The ends were cut back, 3 bases at V and 5 bases at J, with 10 bases in the middle. From germline, CDR1 is SNHLY and CDR2 FYNNEI. The CDR3 spells CASSEGPLTGELFF. The CDR3 bases are TGTGCCAGCAGTGAGGGGCCTCTGACCGGGGAGCTGTTTTTT.

The chain has TRBV29-1 and TRBJ1-1; D unresolved. V lost 7 bases and J lost 8, with 17 bases in between. The CDR3 runs to 12 residues. The germline V gene encodes CDR1 SQVTM and CDR2 ANQGSEA. As DNA, the CDR3 is TGCAGCGCCACGGTGGTAGGTACGGAAGCTTTCTTT. This gives the protein CSATVVGTEAFF.

V usage is TRBV5-1 and J usage is TRBJ2-7, with 9 bases aligning to TRBD2. J gave up 5 bases and V 2 bases, and 17 bases lay outside the gene matches. CDR1 is SGHRS, CDR2 YFSETQ, per germline. This CDR3 has 18 amino acids. The CDR3 DNA sequence: TGCGCCAGCAGCTTCCCACTGGGTCTGCGGGAGGGCCACAACGAGCAGTACTTC. Its translation: CASSFPLGLREGHNEQYF.

J is TRBJ2-7 and V is TRBV6-1, with 8 bases aligning to TRBD1. Looked up from germline, CDR1 is MNHNS and CDR2 is SASEGT. The ends lost 3 bases at V and 0 bases at J; junction bases unmatched: 7. This CDR3 is 16 amino acids long. The CDR3 coding sequence is TGTGCCAGCAGTGATCCGGGACAGGCTTCCTCCTACGAGCAGTACTTC. Its translation: CASSDPGQASSYEQYF.

This clone has only a few counts. The gene calls are TRBV25-1 and TRBJ2-1, with 10 positions matching TRBD2. Trimming took 4 bases from V and 7 from J; bases not matched to a gene: 7. Germline CDR1 MGHDK, CDR2 SYGVNS. This CDR3 spans 15 amino acids. DNA for the CDR3: TGTGCCAGCAGTGCGATTAGCGGGAGGAGTAATGAGCAGTTCTTC. Its protein product is CASSAISGRSNEQFF. Drawing the rest from reference TRBV25-1 and TRBJ2-1, the complete variable domain is EADIYQTPRYLVIGTGKKITLECSQTMGHDKMYWYQQDPGMELHLIHYSYGVNSTEKGDLSSESTVSRIRTEHFPLTLESARPSHTSQYLCASSAISGRSNEQFFGPGTRLTVL.

This chain links TRBV20-1 with TRBJ2-1, with no clear D. The V end lost 3 bases, the J end lost 4 bases, and 4 bases lay between the germline ends. The CDR3 is 11 residues long. CDR1 and CDR2 (germline): DFQATT, SNEGSKA (reference sequence). CDR3 DNA sequence: TGCAGTGCTAGCCGATACAATGAGCAGTTCTTC. This gives the protein CSASRYNEQFF.

The V and J genes are TRBV7-8 and TRBJ1-2, with D tentatively TRBD1 (6 bases). Germline assignment: CDR1 SGHVS and CDR2 FQNEAQ. V was clipped by 6 bases and J by 8 bases, with 19 bases between them. This CDR3 region has 14 residues. The CDR3 DNA follows: TGTGCCAGCAGTAAAGGAGTGGGGGCGCGAGGCTACACCTTC. Its protein is CASSKGVGARGYTF.

This clone appeared many times. CDR3 sequence (DNA): TGTGCCAGCAGTCCCGCCGGGGTAGCGGGATCTGAGCAGTTCTTC. This gives the protein CASSPAGVAGSEQFF. The chain links TRBV7-2 to TRBJ2-1; 8 bases map to TRBD2. CDR1 SGHTA and CDR2 FQGNSA come from the germline V gene. Trimming removed 6 bases from V and 9 bases from J; junction bases left unmatched: 13. This CDR3 has 15 residues.

In this sample, this clone turned up many times. Here the CDR3 DNA reads TGTGCCAGCAGTGTCTCGGAAAAACTGTTTTTT. Its translation: CASSVSEKLFF. This chain joins TRBV2 and TRBJ1-4; no clear D. The CDR3 has 11 amino acids. Germline values: CDR1 SNHLY, CDR2 FYNNEI. V lost 4 bases to trimming and J lost 8 bases, with 5 bases between them.